A single sample gave rise to the 32 T cell receptor beta chains below, sequenced in a study of response to subunit inactivated influenza vaccine (dated by TCRdb to between 2017 and 2018). Library creation used RT-PCR. The sequencing machine was an Illumina HiSeq 2500. Through fastp at Q25 and MiXCR, TCRdb rebuilt clones from the public reads, retaining in-frame beta chains. All rows with the same CDR3 protein become a single entry with the most common DNA and genes. The sample yields roughly 180,000 distinct CDR3 sequences; around 9% were counted once. The ten largest clones take up under 13% of the sample. The sequences come from non-naive T cells sorted from PBMCs, collected on the day of vaccination. The sample's cell subset or site label, in plain terms: memory T cell fraction. Every receptor here comes from a man between 45 and 60 years old who received an inactivated influenza vaccine. Donor details come from another sample of the same person, matched by shared clones.

This clonotype was seen at least ten times. The rearrangement uses TRBV12-3 or TRBV12-4 and TRBJ1-1, with unresolved D. Trimming stripped 2 bases from V and 1 base from J, with 5 bases between. The CDR3 sequence is 13 residues long. Written as DNA, the CDR3 is TGTGCCAGCAGTTTACACCAGAACACTGAAGCTTTCTTT. It yields the protein CASSLHQNTEAFF.

The CDR3 region is CASSGSYNEQFF. CDR3 in DNA: TGTGCCAGCAGTGGGTCCTACAATGAGCAGTTCTTC. This sequence joins TRBV2 and TRBJ2-1; no clear D. Germline assignment: CDR1 SNHLY and CDR2 FYNNEI. The ends were cut back, 4 bases at V and 1 base at J, with 2 bases in the middle. The CDR3 runs 12 residues.

The chain recombines TRBV6-1 with TRBJ2-5, with a tentative D call TRBD1 (5 bases). CDR3 length: 15 residues. Looked up from germline, CDR1 is MNHNS and CDR2 is SASEGT. V dropped 2 bases and J dropped 1 base, with 11 bases sitting between them. CDR3: CASSEWGRFQETQYF. CDR3 sequence (DNA): TGTGCCAGCAGTGAATGGGGCAGATTCCAAGAGACCCAGTACTTC.

A note on this clonotype: Being one base from a much bigger clone, this may be a read error. The chain joins TRBV5-1 to TRBJ2-2; 10 nucleotides agree with TRBD2. In germline, CDR1 is SGHRS, CDR2 YFSETQ. The CDR3 is 16 residues long. The CDR3 loop reads CAGSKRSLAGAGELFF. The CDR3, as DNA: TGCGCCGGCAGCAAAAGGTCCCTAGCGGGAGCCGGGGAGCTGTTTTTT.

This clonotype came up a few times. The gene calls are TRBV20-1 and TRBJ2-1; 7 bases are shared with TRBD1. The trim removed 2 bases at V and 1 base at J, leaving 5 bases unmatched. The germline V gene encodes CDR1 DFQATT and CDR2 SNEGSKA (reference sequence). This CDR3 region has 15 residues. CDR3 protein: CSARNDRESYNEQFF. Here the CDR3 DNA reads TGCAGTGCTAGAAACGACAGGGAGTCCTACAATGAGCAGTTCTTC.

This clonotype has just a few counts. CDR3 residues: CASSVGLARNEQFF. CDR3 nucleotides: TGTGCCAGCAGCGTAGGACTAGCGAGGAATGAGCAGTTCTTC. V is TRBV9 and J is TRBJ2-1; 8 bases agree with TRBD2. The CDR3 runs to 14 residues. Unmatched junction bases numbered 3, after V lost 0 bases and J lost 7 bases. From germline, CDR1 is SGDLS and CDR2 YYNGEE.

This clonotype was detected many times. This sequence joins TRBV28 and TRBJ2-5; tentatively, D is TRBD1 (5 bases). V shed 3 bases and J shed 5 bases, with 7 bases lying between them. CDR1 and CDR2 from the germline V gene are MDHEN and SYDVKM. This CDR3 has 12 residues. The CDR3 DNA reads TGTGCCAGCAGTTTTGGGGCGGAGACCCAGTACTTC. The encoded protein is CASSFGAETQYF. Using reference TRBV28 and TRBJ2-5 for the parts outside the CDR3, the full variable domain is DVKVTQSSRYLVKRTGEKVFLECVQDMDHENMFWYRQDPGLGLRLIYFSYDVKMKEKGDIPEGYSVSREKKERFSLILESASTNQTSMYLCASSFGAETQYFGPGTRLLVL.

This clonotype was counted between two and nine times. The chain carries TRBV4-1 and TRBJ2-7; D is ambiguous. CDR1 and CDR2 (germline): MGHRA, YSYEKL. The CDR3 is made up of 14 amino acids. Trimming left V 1 base short and J 1 base short, with 8 bases between. CDR3 in amino acids: CASSQVTTSYEQYF. As DNA, the CDR3 is TGCGCCAGCAGCCAAGTAACGACTTCCTACGAGCAGTACTTC.

The chain is built from TRBV6-6 and TRBJ2-7; D gene unclear. The germline CDR1 and CDR2 sequences are MNHNY and SVGAGI (reference sequence). V lost 7 bases to trimming and J lost 2 bases, with 9 bases between them. The CDR3 is made up of 12 amino acids. The CDR3 coding sequence is TGTGCCAGCACGGGTACTCCCTACGAGCAGTACTTC. Encoded protein: CASTGTPYEQYF.

This rearrangement joins TRBV3-1 to TRBJ2-5; 10 bases match TRBD2. Per the germline V gene, CDR1 is LGHDT and CDR2 is YNNKEL (reference sequence). Germline trimming cut 4 bases from V and 10 bases from J; bases unmatched to any gene: 15. The CDR3 is 16 residues long. The CDR3 loop is CASSPLTSGAPRGQYF. The CDR3 DNA follows: TGTGCCAGCAGCCCTCTTACTAGCGGGGCCCCCAGGGGCCAGTACTTC.

This clonotype appeared many times. In nucleotides, the CDR3 is TGTGCCAGCAGCCAAGAAGGGAGGGGTCCGTTCGAGCAGTACTTC. This sequence encodes CASSQEGRGPFEQYF. This chain joins TRBV4-2 and TRBJ2-7; 7 bases map to TRBD2. Germline V gene sequence: CDR1 LGHNA, CDR2 YNFKEQ. The CDR3 consists of 15 residues. Trimming at V came to 0 bases and at J to 6 bases, leaving 8 bases not matched to a gene.

Only a few counts were recorded for this clonotype. The rearrangement uses TRBV5-5 and TRBJ2-7; TRBD1 is a possible D gene (5 bases). Trimming took off 0 bases at V and 4 bases at J, with 14 bases between the two ends. Germline V CDR1 and CDR2: SGHKS, YYEKEE (reference sequence). CDR3 length: 15 amino acids. The chain's CDR3 is CASSLEDSRGYEQYF. DNA for the CDR3: TGTGCCAGCAGCTTGGAAGACAGCAGAGGATACGAGCAGTACTTC.

The rearrangement joins TRBV28 to TRBJ1-2, with a weak D call TRBD1 (6 bases). Germline V gene sequence: CDR1 MDHEN, CDR2 SYDVKM. The germline V and J ends were trimmed by 5 bases and 1 base, with 17 bases remaining between them. The CDR3 consists of 16 residues. The CDR3 region is CASSVPQGPGNYGYTF. The CDR3, as DNA: TGTGCCAGCAGTGTTCCCCAGGGGCCCGGTAACTATGGCTACACCTTC.

V usage is TRBV12-3 or TRBV12-4 and J usage is TRBJ1-5, with TRBD1 identical over 9 bases. CDR3 length: 13 amino acids. Trimming removed 6 bases from V and 7 bases from J; junction bases left unmatched: 4. The CDR3 nucleotides are TGTGCCAGCAGCAGGACAGGGGTCCAGCCCCAGCATTTT. Translating it yields CASSRTGVQPQHF.

This chain connects TRBV6-2 or TRBV6-3 to TRBJ2-5; 9 bases are shared with TRBD2. Germline-derived CDR1 and CDR2 are MNHEY and SVGEGT. This CDR3 is 13 amino acids long. The trim removed 6 bases at V and 4 bases at J, leaving 3 bases unmatched. As DNA, the CDR3 is TGTGCCAGCAGGCGGGGGGGCAGAGAGACCCAGTACTTC. Translating gives CASRRGGRETQYF.

The rearrangement uses TRBV7-8 and TRBJ2-1; 9 bases match TRBD2. The germline gives CDR1 SGHVS, CDR2 FQNEAQ. The CDR3 runs 19 residues. V shed 3 bases, J shed 1 base, and the junction held 13 bases outside the gene matches. CDR3 sequence (DNA): TGTGCCAGCAGCTTGCGGTTCGCGGGGGGGGCCACGTCCTACAATGAGCAGTTCTTC. It yields the protein CASSLRFAGGATSYNEQFF.

The chain uses TRBV3-1 and TRBJ2-7; 7 positions agree with TRBD1. Germline V gene data show CDR1 as LGHDT and CDR2 as YNNKEL (reference sequence). This CDR3 has 15 amino acids. Trimming took 1 base from V and 3 from J; bases not matched to a gene: 6. In nucleotides, the CDR3 is TGTGCCAGCAGCCAAGGAGGGGGCGCAATCTACGAGCAGTACTTC. This sequence encodes CASSQGGGAIYEQYF.

V is TRBV6-5 and J is TRBJ2-7; D remains unclear. CDR1 is MNHEY and CDR2 is SVGAGI in the germline V gene. V was shortened by 8 bases and J by 2 bases, with 19 bases between the two germline ends. The CDR3 length is 15 residues. For the CDR3, the DNA is TGTGCCAGCGCGTACTCGGACCTAAACGCCTACGAGCAGTACTTC. Translated, it gives CASAYSDLNAYEQYF.

This clonotype has ten or more counts. The V gene is TRBV7-9, the J gene TRBJ2-1, with D perhaps TRBD1 or TRBD2 (5 bases each). The CDR3 is 16 residues long. Germline lookup yields CDR1 SEHNR and CDR2 FQNEAQ (reference sequence). V was clipped by 6 bases and J by 1 base, with 16 bases between them. CDR3: CASRPGTALSYNEQFF. The CDR3 DNA follows: TGTGCCAGCAGACCAGGGACCGCGCTATCCTACAATGAGCAGTTCTTC.

This clonotype was seen at least ten times. The DNA for the CDR3 is TGTGCCACCGACGAGGGGACTAATCTTGCCCTCCACTTT. It is translated as CATDEGTNLALHF. The chain recombines TRBV7-2 with TRBJ1-6; D is perhaps TRBD1 (5 bases). V lost 10 bases to trimming and J lost 14 bases, with 21 bases between them. The germline V gene encodes CDR1 SGHTA and CDR2 FQGNSA. The CDR3 sequence is 13 residues long.

This clonotype was recorded at least ten times. The J gene is TRBJ2-7, the V gene TRBV6-1; 11 bases agree with TRBD2. CDR1 and CDR2 from the germline V gene are MNHNS and SASEGT. This CDR3 contains 16 residues. Germline trimming cut 6 bases from V and 2 bases from J; bases unmatched to any gene: 9. CDR3 DNA sequence: TGTGCCAGCAGCCTAACTAGCGGGGGAAAGACCTACGAGCAGTACTTC. Amino acids: CASSLTSGGKTYEQYF.

A few counts support this clonotype. V and J are TRBV20-1 and TRBJ2-1; possibly TRBD1 or TRBD2 for D (5 bases each). Germline values: CDR1 DFQATT, CDR2 SNEGSKA (reference sequence). The CDR3 is 15 amino acids. The germline V and J ends were trimmed by 2 bases and 9 bases, with 20 bases remaining between them. Written as DNA, the CDR3 is TGCAGTGCTAGACCAACGGGGCACCACTACGGTGAGCAGTTCTTC. Amino acids: CSARPTGHHYGEQFF.

The table lists this clonotype with a few counts. The CDR3 protein is CSANPSSTDTQYF. The CDR3 DNA is TGCAGTGCTAACCCTAGTAGCACAGATACGCAGTATTTT. This sequence joins TRBV20-1 and TRBJ2-3, with D unclear. Trimming took 4 bases from V and 0 from J, leaving 8 bases between them. The CDR3 runs to 13 residues. Germline-derived CDR1 and CDR2 are DFQATT and SNEGSKA (reference sequence).

In this sample, this clonotype turned up many times. The chain joins TRBV10-3 to TRBJ1-1; D gene unclear. Germline V gives CDR1 ENHRY, CDR2 SYGVKD. The V end lost 8 bases, the J end lost 4 bases, and 11 bases lay between the germline ends. The CDR3 has 12 residues. The CDR3 DNA reads TGTGCCATCGGCGGCCAGACCACTGAAGCTTTCTTT. This gives the protein CAIGGQTTEAFF.

In its sample, this clonotype was seen a few times. This chain links TRBV3-1 with TRBJ1-2; TRBD1 aligns across 10 bases. The V segment lost 1 base and the J segment 5 bases; nucleotides outside the gene matches: 7. CDR1 is LGHDT and CDR2 is YNNKEL in the germline V gene (reference sequence). This CDR3 is 16 amino acids long. The CDR3 coding sequence is TGTGCCAGCAGCCAAGTCTCGACAGGGGGCAGGTATGGCTACACCTTC. Translation gives CASSQVSTGGRYGYTF. The variable domain in full, with the rest retrieved from reference TRBV3-1 and TRBJ1-2, is DTAVSQTPKYLVTQMGNDKSIKCEQNLGHDTMYWYKQDSKKFLKIMFSYNNKELIINETVPNRFSPKSPDKAHLNLHINSLELGDSAVYFCASSQVSTGGRYGYTFGSGTRLTVV.

The table lists this clonotype with a few counts. One base away lies a much larger clone, so this may be a sequencing read error. The rearrangement links TRBV9 to TRBJ2-5, with TRBD1 matching over 7 bases. Per the germline V gene, CDR1 is SGDLS and CDR2 is YYNGEE. The CDR3 sequence is 14 residues long. V lost 3 bases, J lost 2 bases, and 4 bases stayed unmatched. CDR3 coding DNA: TGTGCCAGCAGCGGAAGGGACAGTCAAGAGACCCAGTACTTC. Translating it yields CASSGRDSQETQYF.

The chain has TRBV19 and TRBJ1-2; possible D gene TRBD1, 6 bases. The CDR3 has 13 amino acids. Germline V CDR1 and CDR2: LNHDA, SQIVND (reference sequence). Trimming left V 8 bases short and J 3 bases short, with 13 bases between. The CDR3 DNA is TGTGCCAGTCGACGGACAGCCGACTATGGCTACACCTTC. It translates to CASRRTADYGYTF.

Ten or more counts support this clonotype. The V call is TRBV20-1, the J call TRBJ1-5; tentative D call: TRBD1 (6 bases). Germline V gives CDR1 DFQATT, CDR2 SNEGSKA (reference sequence). This CDR3 spans 13 amino acids. Trimming took 3 bases from V and 4 from J, leaving 10 bases between them. CDR3 loop: CSASRDKNQPQHF. CDR3 nucleotide sequence: TGCAGTGCTAGCCGGGACAAAAATCAGCCCCAGCATTTT.

The genes are TRBV7-9 and TRBJ1-1; D is unclear. From germline, CDR1 is SEHNR and CDR2 FQNEAQ (reference sequence). With 5 bases removed from V and 2 bases from J, the gap between germline ends came to 12 bases. The CDR3 covers 14 residues. DNA of the CDR3: TGTGCCAGCAGCCCCCACGAGGGTAACACTGAAGCTTTCTTT. It specifies CASSPHEGNTEAFF.

This clonotype appeared many times. In nucleotides, the CDR3 is TGCAGCGCCTCCTCGGGAGGTGCGGAGACTGAAGCTTTCTTT. Protein product: CSASSGGAETEAFF. The chain links TRBV29-1 to TRBJ1-1, with D hard to call. Germline loops: CDR1 SQVTM, CDR2 ANQGSEA. V lost 7 bases and J lost 5, with 20 bases in between. The CDR3 totals 14 residues.

The table lists this clonotype with many counts. The gene calls are TRBV3-1 and TRBJ1-3; D not certain. With 7 bases removed from V and 0 bases from J, the gap between germline ends came to 10 bases. CDR1 is LGHDT and CDR2 is YNNKEL in the germline V gene (reference sequence). The CDR3 has 14 residues. CDR3 DNA: TGTGCCAGCATACCAGGCAACTCTGGAAACACCATATATTTT. Its translation is CASIPGNSGNTIYF. The full variable domain, rest sourced from reference TRBV3-1 and TRBJ1-3, is DTAVSQTPKYLVTQMGNDKSIKCEQNLGHDTMYWYKQDSKKFLKIMFSYNNKELIINETVPNRFSPKSPDKAHLNLHINSLELGDSAVYFCASIPGNSGNTIYFGEGSWLTVV.

The J gene is TRBJ2-2, the V gene TRBV5-6; 7 positions agree with TRBD1. V lost 5 bases, J lost 3 bases, and 10 bases stayed unmatched. The CDR3 has 16 residues. CDR1 is SGHDT, CDR2 YYEEEE, per germline. CDR3 coding DNA: TGTGCCAGCAGTGAGATTGACAGGGCGGACACCGGGGAGCTGTTTTTT. Translated, it gives CASSEIDRADTGELFF.